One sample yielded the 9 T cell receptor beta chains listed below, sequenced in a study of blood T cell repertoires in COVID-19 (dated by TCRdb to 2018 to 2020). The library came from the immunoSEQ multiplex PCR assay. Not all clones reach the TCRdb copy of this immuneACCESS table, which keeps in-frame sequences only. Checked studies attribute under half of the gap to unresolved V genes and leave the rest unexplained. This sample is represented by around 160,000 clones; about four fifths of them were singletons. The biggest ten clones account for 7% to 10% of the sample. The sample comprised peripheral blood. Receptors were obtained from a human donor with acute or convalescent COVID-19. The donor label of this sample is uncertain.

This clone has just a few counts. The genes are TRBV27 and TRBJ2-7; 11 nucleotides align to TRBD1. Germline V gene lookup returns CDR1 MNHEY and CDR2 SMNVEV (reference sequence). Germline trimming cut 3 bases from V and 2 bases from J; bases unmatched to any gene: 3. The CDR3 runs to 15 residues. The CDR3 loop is CASSLKGQGAYEQYF. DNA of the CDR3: TGTGCCAGCAGTTTGAAGGGACAGGGGGCCTACGAGCAGTACTTC.

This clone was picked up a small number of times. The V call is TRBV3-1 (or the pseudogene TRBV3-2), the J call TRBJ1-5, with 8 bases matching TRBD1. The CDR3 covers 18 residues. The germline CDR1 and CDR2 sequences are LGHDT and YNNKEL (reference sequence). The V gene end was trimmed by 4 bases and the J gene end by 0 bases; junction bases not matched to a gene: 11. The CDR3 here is CASSPGDRGPYSNQPQHF. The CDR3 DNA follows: TGTGCCAGCAGCCCAGGAGACAGGGGACCTTATAGCAATCAGCCCCAGCATTTT.

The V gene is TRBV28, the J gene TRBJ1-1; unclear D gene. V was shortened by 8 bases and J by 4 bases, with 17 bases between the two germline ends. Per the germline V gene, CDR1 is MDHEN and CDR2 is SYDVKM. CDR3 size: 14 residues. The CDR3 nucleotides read TGTGCCAGCGCCAACCTTCGAGGGATCACTGAAGCTTTCTTT. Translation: CASANLRGITEAFF.

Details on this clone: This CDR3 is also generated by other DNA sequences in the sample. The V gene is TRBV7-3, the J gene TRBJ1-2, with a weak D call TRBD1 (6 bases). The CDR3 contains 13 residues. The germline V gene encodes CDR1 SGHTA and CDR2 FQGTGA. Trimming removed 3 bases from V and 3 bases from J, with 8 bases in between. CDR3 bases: TGTGCCAGCAGCTTCAAGGGGGACTATGGCTACACCTTC. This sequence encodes CASSFKGDYGYTF.

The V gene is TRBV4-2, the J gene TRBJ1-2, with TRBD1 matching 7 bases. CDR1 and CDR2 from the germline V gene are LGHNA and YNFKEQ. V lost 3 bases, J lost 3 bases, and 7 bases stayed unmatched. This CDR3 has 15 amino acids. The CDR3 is CASSQVGTGDYGYTF. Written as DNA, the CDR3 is TGTGCCAGCAGCCAGGTGGGAACAGGGGACTATGGCTACACCTTC.

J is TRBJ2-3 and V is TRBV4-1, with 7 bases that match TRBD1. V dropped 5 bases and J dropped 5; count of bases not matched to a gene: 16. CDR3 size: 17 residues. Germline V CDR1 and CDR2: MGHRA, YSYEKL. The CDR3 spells CASSSLGRTQGKDTQYF. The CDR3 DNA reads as TGCGCCAGCAGCTCCTTGGGCAGGACACAGGGGAAAGATACGCAGTATTTT.

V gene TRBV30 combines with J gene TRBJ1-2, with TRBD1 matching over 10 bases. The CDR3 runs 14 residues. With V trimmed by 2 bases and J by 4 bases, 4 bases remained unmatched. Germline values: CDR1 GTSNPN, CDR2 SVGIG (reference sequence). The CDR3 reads CAWSWTGGTYGYTF. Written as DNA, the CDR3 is TGTGCCTGGAGTTGGACAGGGGGTACCTATGGCTACACCTTC. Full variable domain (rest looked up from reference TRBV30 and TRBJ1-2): SQTIHQWPATLVQPVGSPLSLECTVEGTSNPNLYWYRQAAGRGLQLLFYSVGIGQISSEVPQNLSASRPQDRQFILSSKKLLLSDSGFYLCAWSWTGGTYGYTFGSGTRLTVV.

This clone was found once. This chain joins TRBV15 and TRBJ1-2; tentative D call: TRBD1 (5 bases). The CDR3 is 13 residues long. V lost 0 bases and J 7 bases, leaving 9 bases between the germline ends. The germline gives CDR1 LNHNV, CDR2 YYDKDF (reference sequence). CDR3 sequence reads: CATSRDMQGGYTF. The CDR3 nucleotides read TGTGCCACCAGCAGAGATATGCAGGGTGGCTACACCTTC.

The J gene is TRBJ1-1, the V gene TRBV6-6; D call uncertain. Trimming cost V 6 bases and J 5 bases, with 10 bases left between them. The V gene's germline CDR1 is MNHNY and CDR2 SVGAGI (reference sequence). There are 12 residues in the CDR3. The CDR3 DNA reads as TGTGCCAGCAGCCCGAGGGATACTGAAGCTTTCTTT. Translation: CASSPRDTEAFF.